This note documents a single T cell receptor (beta chain) sequence. The antigen is unknown. This entry is derived from a study of CD8 T cells in Susac syndrome. Trimming took off 4 bases at V and 7 bases at J, with 8 bases between the two ends. This CDR3 contains 12 residues. Germline V gene data show CDR1 as LGHDT and CDR2 as YNNKEL (reference sequence). Reverse transcription of roughly 0.5 to 1 ug RNA was carried out with random hexamers. TCRdb reanalysed the immunoSEQ multiplex PCR reads using MiXCR and keeps one entry per CDR3 protein. The sample includes more than 85,000 distinct CDR3 sequences, 85% to 95% of them seen just once. Whole-study findings and limits: Clonal expansion was not observed in the Susac syndrome CD4+ T cell repertoires.

The receptor was derived from a human donor with Susac syndrome. This chain uses TRBV3-1 with TRBJ2-1; D gene unclear. Sequenced material: CD4+ T cells from PBMCs. The DNA of the CDR3 is TGTGCCAGCAGCCCAAAGGTGAATGAGCAGTTCTTC. This codes for CASSPKVNEQFF.